The T cell receptor beta chain described here comes from a study of blood T cells in healthy people across ages. Sample-barcoded 5' priming and a J-beta primer mix drove a second PCR of about 7 to 12 cycles. Each of the samples gave a minimum of 2.5 million paired-end reads that contained CDR3. In TCRdb, the 5' RACE reads were re-called with MiXCR into one record per CDR3 protein. The profile covers fewer than 950,000 distinct CDR3 sequences, with about 53% appearing a single time and roughly 40% taken by the ten largest. The CDR3 runs 12 residues. Trimming took off 6 bases at V and 14 bases at J, with 18 bases between the two ends.

The TCR was taken from a man at least 80 years old in good health. The specimen was blood. The chain uses TRBV12-3 or TRBV12-4 and TRBJ2-3; D is unresolved. Here the CDR3 DNA reads TGTGCCAGCAGCCTTCTAGGAATGTACGCGTATTTT. Protein product: CASSLLGMYAYF.